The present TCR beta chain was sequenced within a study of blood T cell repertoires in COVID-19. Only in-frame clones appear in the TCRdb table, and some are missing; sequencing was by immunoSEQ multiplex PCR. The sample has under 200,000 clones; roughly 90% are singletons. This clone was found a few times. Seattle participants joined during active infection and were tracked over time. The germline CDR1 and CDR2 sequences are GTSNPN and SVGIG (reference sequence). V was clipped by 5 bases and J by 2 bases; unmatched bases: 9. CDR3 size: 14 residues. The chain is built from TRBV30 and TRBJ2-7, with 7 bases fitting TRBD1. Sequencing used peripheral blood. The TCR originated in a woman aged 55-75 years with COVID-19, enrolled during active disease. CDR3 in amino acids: CAWGKGGDPYEQYF. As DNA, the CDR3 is TGTGCCTGGGGGAAAGGGGGCGACCCCTACGAGCAGTACTTC.